The present TCR beta chain was sequenced within a study of control samples from healthy donors and cancer patients. Per germline, CDR1 LNHDA and CDR2 SQIVND (reference sequence). V lost 8 bases, J lost 0 bases, and 7 bases lay in between. The CDR3 length is 13 residues. The assay was immunoSEQ multiplex PCR, and TCRdb's table has in-frame clones only and misses some. This sample has 130,000 or so clones; over 75% occur once, and the top ten carry roughly 3%. The sample holds a few counts of this clone. This CDR3 is also generated by other DNA sequences in the sample. The sequenced sample was blood. The source is a man in his sixties in good health. V usage is TRBV19 and J usage is TRBJ1-4, with a tentative D call TRBD1 (5 bases). CDR3 sequence reads: CASSQATNEKLFF. CDR3 nucleotides: TGTGCCAGTTCACAGGCAACTAATGAAAAACTGTTTTTT. The full variable domain, rest sourced from reference TRBV19 and TRBJ1-4, is DGGITQSPKYLFRKEGQNVTLSCEQNLNHDAMYWYRQDPGQGLRLIYYSQIVNDFQKGDIAEGYSVSREKKESFPLTVTSAQKNPTAFYLCASSQATNEKLFFGSGTQLSVL.